The 32 T cell receptor beta chains given below trace back to one sample, sequenced in a study of shared clonotypes between healthy human individuals. Repertoires were generated with immunoSEQ multiplex PCR, while TCRdb's copy carries only in-frame clones and drops some. The sample yields fewer than 3 million clones, roughly 92% seen once. Sequencing used naive CD4+ T cells from PBMCs. Described subset: CD45RA+ positively selected. The receptors derive from a man aged 18 to 30 in good health. Some clones in this sample may be carry-over from other donors' samples.

The CDR3 DNA reads as TGCGCCAGCAGCTCCATGCCGGGACAGGCAAATTCACCCCTCCACTTT. Protein product: CASSSMPGQANSPLHF. The chain has TRBV5-1 and TRBJ1-6; 8 positions match TRBD1. Trimming cost V 3 bases and J 7 bases; bases outside gene matches: 9. Looked up from germline, CDR1 is SGHRS and CDR2 is YFSETQ. This CDR3 comprises 16 residues.

This chain connects TRBV5-6 to TRBJ2-1, with 11 positions matching TRBD1. V lost 4 bases to trimming and J lost 7 bases; unmatched junction nucleotides: 7. The CDR3 contains 15 residues. Germline V gene data show CDR1 as SGHDT and CDR2 as YYEEEE. The CDR3 region has the DNA TGTGCCAGCAGCGGGACAGGGGGGGCGACAAATGAGCAGTTCTTC. Its translation is CASSGTGGATNEQFF.

This chain connects TRBV6-6 to TRBJ2-1; possibly TRBD2 for D (6 bases). Trimming pared 5 bases from V and 6 bases from J, leaving 11 bases between. The V gene's germline CDR1 is MNHNY and CDR2 SVGAGI (reference sequence). The CDR3 extends over 13 amino acids. The CDR3 loop reads CASSTGTGNEQFF. The CDR3 DNA follows: TGTGCCAGCAGTACCGGGACTGGCAATGAGCAGTTCTTC.

The count of this clone is one. The chain joins TRBV4-1 to TRBJ2-7, with D maybe TRBD1 (6 bases). The CDR3 loop spans 15 amino acids. Trimming took 3 bases from V and 3 from J, leaving 15 bases between them. Germline CDR1 is MGHRA and CDR2 is YSYEKL. In DNA, the CDR3 is TGCGCCAGCAGCCAGCCCTTGGACAGATACTACGAGCAGTACTTC. Protein: CASSQPLDRYYEQYF.

The chain couples TRBV5-4 to TRBJ1-3; 7 bases map to TRBD1. The CDR3 length is 16 residues. In germline, CDR1 is SGHNT, CDR2 YYREEE (reference sequence). The V and J ends lost 2 bases and 3 bases, in that order; junction bases with no gene match: 8. The CDR3 sequence is CASSFRGGFFGNTIYF. In DNA form, the CDR3 reads TGTGCCAGCAGCTTCCGAGGGGGCTTTTTTGGAAACACCATATATTTT.

This chain joins TRBV28 and TRBJ1-2; a possible D gene is TRBD1 (5 bases). Germline CDR1 MDHEN, CDR2 SYDVKM. V dropped 1 base and J dropped 4 bases, with 10 bases sitting between them. The CDR3 spans 14 residues. The CDR3, as DNA: TGTGCCAGCAGTTTATATATCGGGGCCTATGGCTACACCTTC. Translated: CASSLYIGAYGYTF.

This sequence joins TRBV6-6 and TRBJ2-5, with D hard to call. V lost 6 bases to trimming and J lost 0 bases, with 5 bases between them. Germline lookup yields CDR1 MNHNY and CDR2 SVGAGI (reference sequence). This CDR3 has 12 amino acids. CDR3 DNA: TGTGCCAGCAGCAGCAACCAAGAGACCCAGTACTTC. It yields the protein CASSSNQETQYF.

This clone was counted only a few times. The V gene is TRBV30, the J gene TRBJ1-5; no definite D call. V was shortened by 0 bases and J by 3 bases, with 9 bases between the two germline ends. This CDR3 has 14 residues. The V gene's germline CDR1 is GTSNPN and CDR2 SVGIG (reference sequence). DNA for the CDR3: TGTGCCTGGAGTGTAGGCGGGGACAATCAGCCCCAGCATTTT. Translated, it gives CAWSVGGDNQPQHF.

This clone was picked up a small number of times. The gene calls are TRBV6-5 and TRBJ1-2; D ambiguous. The germline V gene encodes CDR1 MNHEY and CDR2 SVGAGI. Trimming shortened V by 6 bases and J by 8 bases, and 16 bases separated the two germline ends. CDR3 length equals 13 residues. The CDR3 is CASSLGPAIGYTF. CDR3 coding DNA: TGTGCCAGCAGCTTAGGGCCGGCGATCGGCTACACCTTC.

V and J are TRBV28 and TRBJ1-4; 7 bases fit TRBD1. CDR1 and CDR2 from the germline V gene are MDHEN and SYDVKM. V trimming: 0 bases; J trimming: 8 bases; junction bases outside the gene matches: 6. This CDR3 has 15 residues. The CDR3 DNA follows: TGTGCCAGCAGTTTATGGCAACAGGGGTACGAAAAACTGTTTTTT. Translation gives CASSLWQQGYEKLFF. The variable domain in full, completed from reference TRBV28 and TRBJ1-4, reads DVKVTQSSRYLVKRTGEKVFLECVQDMDHENMFWYRQDPGLGLRLIYFSYDVKMKEKGDIPEGYSVSREKKERFSLILESASTNQTSMYLCASSLWQQGYEKLFFGSGTQLSVL.

This clone was observed once. The rearrangement joins TRBV9 to TRBJ2-1; D could derive from TRBD1 or TRBD2 (5 bases each). The CDR3 has 15 amino acids. Germline V gene data show CDR1 as SGDLS and CDR2 as YYNGEE. V lost 4 bases to trimming and J lost 3 bases, with 14 bases between them. The CDR3 reads CASSPRDGGYNEQFF. The CDR3 DNA is TGTGCCAGCAGCCCCCGGGACGGAGGCTACAATGAGCAGTTCTTC. The full variable domain, completed using reference TRBV9 and TRBJ2-1, is DSGVTQTPKHLITATGQRVTLRCSPRSGDLSVYWYQQSLDQGLQFLIQYYNGEERAKGNILERFSAQQFPDLHSELNLSSLELGDSALYFCASSPRDGGYNEQFFGPGTRLTVL.

This chain joins TRBV29-1 and TRBJ2-4, with 9 bases fitting TRBD1. Looked up from germline, CDR1 is SQVTM and CDR2 is ANQGSEA. With V trimmed by 1 base and J by 7 bases, 8 bases remained unmatched. This CDR3 is 15 amino acids long. CDR3 sequence reads: CSVEGGQGSRNIQYF. The CDR3 bases are TGCAGCGTTGAAGGGGGACAGGGCAGCAGGAACATTCAGTACTTC.

V usage is TRBV6-5 and J usage is TRBJ1-1; a weak D match, TRBD1 (6 bases). This CDR3 spans 15 amino acids. Germline V gene sequence: CDR1 MNHEY, CDR2 SVGAGI. V lost 1 base, J lost 5 bases, and 14 bases lay in between. CDR3 sequence: CASSYLRIRGTEAFF. As DNA, the CDR3 is TGTGCCAGCAGTTACTTAAGGATCAGGGGTACTGAAGCTTTCTTT.

The chain carries TRBV28 and TRBJ2-1; 11 bases map to TRBD1. This CDR3 has 16 amino acids. J lost 7 bases, V lost 1 base, and 6 bases had no gene match. Germline CDR1 MDHEN, CDR2 SYDVKM. In DNA, the CDR3 is TGTGCCAGCAGTTTATTTTGGACAGGGGGCCGGAATGAGCAGTTCTTC. Encoded protein: CASSLFWTGGRNEQFF.

The count of this clone is one. The chain combines TRBV27 with TRBJ2-2; 9 bases are a match to TRBD1. Trimming took 2 bases from V and 4 from J; bases not matched to a gene: 5. This CDR3 spans 16 amino acids. The germline CDR1 and CDR2 sequences are MNHEY and SMNVEV (reference sequence). CDR3 sequence reads: CASSLQRTGVTGELFF. Here the CDR3 DNA reads TGTGCCAGCAGTTTACAAAGGACAGGGGTCACCGGGGAGCTGTTTTTT.

This sequence joins TRBV4-1 and TRBJ2-1, with D uncertain. Trimming left V 0 bases short and J 7 bases short, with 10 bases between. The CDR3 loop spans 14 amino acids. Germline-derived CDR1 and CDR2 are MGHRA and YSYEKL. The CDR3 DNA reads TGCGCCAGCAGCCAAGACCTCAACCAGAATGAGCAGTTCTTC. It encodes CASSQDLNQNEQFF.

This clone has a single count. The rearrangement links TRBV19 to TRBJ1-3; D is ambiguous. The CDR3 spans 14 residues. Germline V gene lookup returns CDR1 LNHDA and CDR2 SQIVND (reference sequence). Trimming stripped 5 bases from V and 0 bases from J, with 8 bases between. The DNA of the CDR3 is TGTGCCAGTAGTTTCCGGTACTCTGGAAACACCATATATTTT. Encoded protein: CASSFRYSGNTIYF.

The CDR3 DNA reads TGTGCCAGCAGTGAAAACTCATGGCAGGGGGCGGCAGATACGCAGTATTTT. It specifies CASSENSWQGAADTQYF. The chain combines TRBV2 with TRBJ2-3; 8 bases align to TRBD1. Trimming cost V 2 bases and J 4 bases; bases outside gene matches: 11. Germline-derived CDR1 and CDR2 are SNHLY and FYNNEI. This CDR3 contains 17 residues. Variable domain in full (rest from reference TRBV2 and TRBJ2-3): EPEVTQTPSHQVTQMGQEVILRCVPISNHLYFYWYRQILGQKVEFLVSFYNNEISEKSEIFDDQFSVERPDGSNFTLKIRSTKLEDSAMYFCASSENSWQGAADTQYFGPGTRLTVL.

The V and J genes are TRBV6-6 and TRBJ2-7, with D possibly matching TRBD2 (6 bases). Looked up from germline, CDR1 is MNHNY and CDR2 is SVGAGI (reference sequence). The CDR3 runs 15 residues. Trimming left V 2 bases short and J 9 bases short, with 20 bases between. As DNA, the CDR3 is TGTGCCAGCAGTTACGAGGATGGAGGGCCCGGGGGGCAGTACTTC. Translated: CASSYEDGGPGGQYF.

V and J are TRBV19 and TRBJ2-1; 8 bases are a match to TRBD2. The CDR3 is 13 residues long. CDR1 and CDR2 (germline): LNHDA, SQIVND (reference sequence). V was pared by 5 bases and J by 12 bases, with 9 bases of the junction left unmatched. Here the CDR3 reads CASSSPTSATQFF. The CDR3 DNA reads as TGTGCCAGTAGTTCGCCGACTAGCGCGACGCAGTTCTTC. The full variable domain, with the rest looked up from reference TRBV19 and TRBJ2-1, is DGGITQSPKYLFRKEGQNVTLSCEQNLNHDAMYWYRQDPGQGLRLIYYSQIVNDFQKGDIAEGYSVSREKKESFPLTVTSAQKNPTAFYLCASSSPTSATQFFGPGTRLTVL.

The chain has TRBV19 and TRBJ2-7, with a tentative D call TRBD2 (6 bases). The germline gives CDR1 LNHDA, CDR2 SQIVND (reference sequence). The CDR3 is 15 amino acids. With 2 bases removed from V and 3 bases from J, the gap between germline ends came to 14 bases. The DNA of the CDR3 is TGTGCCAGTAGTATACTAGCGTGGGGGGACTACGAGCAGTACTTC. Protein sequence: CASSILAWGDYEQYF.

The V call is TRBV5-4, the J call TRBJ2-2; tentatively, D is TRBD1 (5 bases). V gave up 4 bases and J gave up 3 bases, with 13 bases separating them. Germline CDR1 is SGHNT and CDR2 is YYREEE (reference sequence). CDR3 length equals 15 residues. This CDR3 reads CASSVSREYTGELFF. CDR3 in DNA: TGTGCCAGCAGCGTAAGCAGGGAATACACCGGGGAGCTGTTTTTT.

This clone was counted once. The chain has TRBV7-9 and TRBJ1-6; tentatively, D is TRBD1 (6 bases). The V gene lost 3 bases and the J gene lost 7 bases, with 13 bases spanning the gap. The CDR3 length is 15 residues. The germline CDR1 and CDR2 sequences are SEHNR and FQNEAQ (reference sequence). The CDR3 nucleotides read TGTGCCAGCAGCTTCCCGGGACACCCAAATTCACCCCTCCACTTT. Protein product: CASSFPGHPNSPLHF.

The chain recombines TRBV9 with TRBJ2-1; 11 positions match TRBD2. J gave up 10 bases and V 3 bases, and 3 bases lay outside the gene matches. Germline lookup yields CDR1 SGDLS and CDR2 YYNGEE. This CDR3 contains 13 residues. The CDR3 reads CASSASGGSEQFF. The DNA of the CDR3 is TGTGCCAGCAGCGCTAGCGGGGGGTCGGAGCAGTTCTTC.

V usage is TRBV30 and J usage is TRBJ2-7; 7 positions match TRBD2. Germline assignment: CDR1 GTSNPN and CDR2 SVGIG (reference sequence). With V trimmed by 2 bases and J by 3 bases, 7 bases remained unmatched. This CDR3 comprises 14 residues. CDR3 DNA sequence: TGTGCCTGGAGTATAAGCGGGGCGCTCTACGAGCAGTACTTC. It encodes CAWSISGALYEQYF.

The chain recombines TRBV18 with TRBJ1-2, with TRBD1 identical over 7 bases. The CDR3 covers 14 residues. V shed 3 bases and J 4 bases; nucleotides not matched to a gene: 5. Germline loops: CDR1 KGHSH, CDR2 LQKENI. The CDR3 coding sequence is TGTGCCAGCTCACCGTGGGGACAGATCTATGGCTACACCTTC. This sequence encodes CASSPWGQIYGYTF.

This sequence joins TRBV30 and TRBJ2-6; D remains unclear. This CDR3 spans 14 amino acids. Germline CDR1 reads GTSNPN; CDR2 reads SVGIG (reference sequence). The V gene lost 2 bases and the J gene lost 3 bases, with 8 bases spanning the gap. The CDR3, as DNA: TGTGCCTGGAGTCACGGTCTTGGGGCCAACGTCCTGACTTTC. This sequence encodes CAWSHGLGANVLTF. Variable domain in full (rest from reference TRBV30 and TRBJ2-6): SQTIHQWPATLVQPVGSPLSLECTVEGTSNPNLYWYRQAAGRGLQLLFYSVGIGQISSEVPQNLSASRPQDRQFILSSKKLLLSDSGFYLCAWSHGLGANVLTFGAGSRLTVL.

The rearrangement uses TRBV18 and TRBJ2-1, with a possible D match to TRBD1 (5 bases). Germline lookup yields CDR1 KGHSH and CDR2 LQKENI. The CDR3 runs 17 residues. The germline V and J ends were trimmed by 3 bases and 2 bases, with 17 bases remaining between them. The CDR3 sequence: CASSPSALGATYNEQFF. The CDR3 coding sequence is TGTGCCAGCTCACCGAGCGCATTAGGGGCCACCTACAATGAGCAGTTCTTC.

V gene TRBV7-3 combines with J gene TRBJ2-2; 7 nucleotides agree with TRBD2. The germline V gene has CDR1 SGHTA and CDR2 FQGTGA. This CDR3 comprises 15 residues. J gave up 4 bases and V 5 bases, and 7 bases lay outside the gene matches. CDR3 loop: CASSPRSGGTGELFF. The CDR3 bases are TGTGCCAGCAGCCCCAGGTCGGGGGGCACCGGGGAGCTGTTTTTT.

This rearrangement joins TRBV5-6 to TRBJ2-7; D unclear. The CDR3 consists of 11 residues. Trimming took off 2 bases at V and 7 bases at J, with 7 bases between the two ends. CDR1 is SGHDT, CDR2 YYEEEE, per germline. CDR3 coding DNA: TGTGCCAGCAGCTTTCATCAAGAGCAGTACTTC. Its translation is CASSFHQEQYF. The entire variable domain, with the rest obtained from reference TRBV5-6 and TRBJ2-7, is as follows: DAGVTQSPTHLIKTRGQQVTLRCSPKSGHDTVSWYQQALGQGPQFIFQYYEEEERQRGNFPDRFSGHQFPNYSSELNVNALLLGDSALYLCASSFHQEQYFGPGTRLTVT.

This chain connects TRBV5-8 to TRBJ2-2; the match to TRBD2 covers 10 bases. The CDR3 is 18 amino acids. The ends lost 0 bases at V and 1 base at J; junction bases unmatched: 6. Germline assignment: CDR1 SGHTS and CDR2 YDEGEE. The CDR3 here is CASSLVFSGGKNTGELFF. The CDR3 nucleotides read TGTGCCAGCAGCTTGGTCTTTAGCGGGGGGAAGAACACCGGGGAGCTGTTTTTT.

Regarding this clone: Other DNA sequences in this specimen translate into the identical CDR3. This rearrangement joins TRBV6-6 to TRBJ1-4, with D unclear. CDR1 and CDR2 from the germline V gene are MNHNY and SVGAGI (reference sequence). Trimming pared 5 bases from V and 8 bases from J, leaving 6 bases between. This CDR3 spans 11 amino acids. In DNA form, the CDR3 reads TGTGCCAGCAGTGGAAACGAAAAACTGTTTTTT. It yields the protein CASSGNEKLFF.